This entry is about one TCR beta chain. TCRdb keeps only in-frame clones here, not all; method: immunoSEQ multiplex PCR. The sample includes around 30,000 clones, roughly 71% of them seen just once. This specimen belongs to a study of radiotherapy plus CTLA-4 blockade in lung cancer. The specimen was peripheral blood, collected from a patient treated with radiotherapy plus ipilimumab. The TCR comes from a human donor with non-small cell lung cancer whose response to radiotherapy plus ipilimumab could not be evaluated.

CDR3 nucleotide sequence: TGTGCCAGCAGTGGACTAGCGCTCCAAGAGACCCAGTACTTC. It specifies CASSGLALQETQYF. The gene calls are TRBV21-1 and TRBJ2-5; the listed D gene, TRBD2, was not tested against the DNA. TRBV21-1 is reported as a pseudogene. The CDR3 sequence is 14 residues long.